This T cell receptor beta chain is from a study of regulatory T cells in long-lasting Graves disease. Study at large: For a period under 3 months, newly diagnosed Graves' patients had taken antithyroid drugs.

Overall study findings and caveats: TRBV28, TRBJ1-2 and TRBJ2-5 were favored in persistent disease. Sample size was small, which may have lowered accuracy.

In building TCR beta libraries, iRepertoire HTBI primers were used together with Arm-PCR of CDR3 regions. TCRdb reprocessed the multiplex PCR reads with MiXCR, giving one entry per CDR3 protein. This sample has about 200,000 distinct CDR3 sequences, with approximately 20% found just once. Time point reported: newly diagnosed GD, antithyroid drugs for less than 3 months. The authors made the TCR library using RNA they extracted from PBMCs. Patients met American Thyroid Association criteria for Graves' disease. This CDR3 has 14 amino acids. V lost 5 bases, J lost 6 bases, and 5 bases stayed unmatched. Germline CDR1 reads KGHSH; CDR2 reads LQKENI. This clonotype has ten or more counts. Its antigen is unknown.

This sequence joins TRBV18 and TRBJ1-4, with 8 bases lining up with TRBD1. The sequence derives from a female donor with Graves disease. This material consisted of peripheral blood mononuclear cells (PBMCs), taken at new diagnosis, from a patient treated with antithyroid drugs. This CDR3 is CASSAGQEDEKLFF. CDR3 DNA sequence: TGTGCCAGCTCAGCGGGACAGGAGGATGAAAAACTGTTTTTT.